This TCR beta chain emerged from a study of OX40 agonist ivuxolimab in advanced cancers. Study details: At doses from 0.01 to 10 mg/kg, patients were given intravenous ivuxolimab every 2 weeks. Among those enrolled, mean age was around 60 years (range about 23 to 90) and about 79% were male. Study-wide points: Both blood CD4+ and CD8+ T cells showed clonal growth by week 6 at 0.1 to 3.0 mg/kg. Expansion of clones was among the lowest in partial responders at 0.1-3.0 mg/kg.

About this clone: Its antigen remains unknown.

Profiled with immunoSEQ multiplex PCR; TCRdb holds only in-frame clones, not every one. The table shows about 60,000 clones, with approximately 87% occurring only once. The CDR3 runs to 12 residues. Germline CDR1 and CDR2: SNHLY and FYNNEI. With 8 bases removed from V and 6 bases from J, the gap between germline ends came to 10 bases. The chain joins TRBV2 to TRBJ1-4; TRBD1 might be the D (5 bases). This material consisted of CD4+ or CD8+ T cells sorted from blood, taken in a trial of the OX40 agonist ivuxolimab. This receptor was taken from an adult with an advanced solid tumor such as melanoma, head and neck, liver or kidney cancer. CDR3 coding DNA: TGTGCCAGCCGGGGCTTCCATGAAAAACTGTTTTTT. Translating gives CASRGFHEKLFF.